These T cell receptor beta chains were read from a single sample in a study of blood T cells in healthy people across ages. TCRdb re-called the 5' RACE reads through MiXCR, storing one row per CDR3 protein. Here the sample spans roughly 1,500,000 distinct CDR3 sequences, about 40% being singletons. The sequenced sample consisted of blood. The receptor set was obtained from a woman between 18 and 29 years old in good health. Both conserved end residues are part of each CDR3. A D gene is named only where the DNA matches it firmly. Size values are once, few and many counts, or a class for expanded clones, and some rows have none.

D	V	size	J	DNA	CDR3
-	TRBV7-3	few	TRBJ1-5	TGTGCCAGCAGCCTAAGCGGAGGGAACAATCAGCCCCAGCATTTT	CASSLSGGNNQPQHF
TRBD2	TRBV11-3	-	TRBJ2-5	TGTGCCAGCAGCTCGACTAGCGGGAGCATAATGGGCCAAGAGACCCAGTACTTC	CASSSTSGSIMGQETQYF
-	TRBV5-1	-	TRBJ1-1	TGCGCCAGCAGCTTGGCCGGCAGCTTGAACACTGAAGCTTTCTTT	CASSLAGSLNTEAFF
TRBD2	TRBV10-3	many	TRBJ2-1	TGTGCCATCAGTGAGTCGACGACTAGCCGAGGCAATGAGCAGTTCTTC	CAISESTTSRGNEQFF
-	TRBV27	-	TRBJ2-3	TGTGCCAGCAGTTTATTTCGGGGGTCCACAGATACGCAGTATTTT	CASSLFRGSTDTQYF
-	TRBV18	-	TRBJ2-3	TGTGCCAGCTCACCACCCGAAAGGGGTCTGGCAGATACGCAGTATTTT	CASSPPERGLADTQYF
-	TRBV6-5	-	TRBJ2-7	TGTGCCAGCAGCCCTGCGGCTGGACAGACCTACGAGCAGTACTTC	CASSPAAGQTYEQYF
TRBD2	TRBV2	few	TRBJ2-7	TGTGCCAGCAGTGGTGGACTAGCGGGAGGGCCCTACGAGCAGTACTTC	CASSGGLAGGPYEQYF
TRBD1	TRBV10-3	few	TRBJ1-5	TGTGCCATCAGTCAAGGACAGGGCAATCAGCCCCAGCATTTT	CAISQGQGNQPQHF
-	TRBV27	few	TRBJ2-2	TGTGCCAGCCGGTCCGGGACGGCGAACACCGGGGAGCTGTTTTTT	CASRSGTANTGELFF